The entry below describes one T cell receptor (beta chain). Its antigen remains undetermined. The junction departs from germline at one end; a sequencing error may be responsible. The record originates from a study of T cell repertoires in cytomegalovirus infection (dated by TCRdb to about 2019). In terms of the full investigation: The HLA type of each donor mattered for the analysis, because public TCR beta signatures pointed to carriage of CMV infection along with the matching HLA type. The research as a whole found: Carriers of CMV infection plus the relevant HLA type were discriminated by the cumulative frequency of public TCR beta family members in the study cohort and in an independent roughly 370-donor cohort. The ex vivo response was dominated by HLA-C-restricted CMV-specific TCR beta clonotypes, which also provided the single most frequent clonotype in two of eight donors.

Taken from cysteine to phenylalanine, the CDR3 has 12 residues. Of the read, only the CDR3 DNA is kept; its 36 bases are in frame from base 1. The germline V gene encodes CDR1 SGHTA and CDR2 FQGNSA. Sequencer: Illumina HiSeq 1500. TCRdb reanalyzed the raw reads on its own, using fastp at Q25 for trimming and MiXCR for clone calling, and kept in-frame beta chains. Duplicate CDR3 protein sequences are folded into a single record with the most common DNA and genes. In this sample the table shows more than 350,000 distinct CDR3 sequences, roughly 30% of which occur a single time. The leading ten clones occupy roughly an eighth of the sample.

The specimen was PBMCs. The rearranged segments are TRBV7-2 and TRBJ2-3; the D gene identity is not certain. The sequence was collected from a human donor in good health (CMV status not recorded). Some clones in this sample may be carry-over from other donors' samples. The CDR3 sequence is CASRPDTETQSF. The DNA sequence is TGTGCCAGCAGACCCGACACAGAGACGCAGTCTTTT.